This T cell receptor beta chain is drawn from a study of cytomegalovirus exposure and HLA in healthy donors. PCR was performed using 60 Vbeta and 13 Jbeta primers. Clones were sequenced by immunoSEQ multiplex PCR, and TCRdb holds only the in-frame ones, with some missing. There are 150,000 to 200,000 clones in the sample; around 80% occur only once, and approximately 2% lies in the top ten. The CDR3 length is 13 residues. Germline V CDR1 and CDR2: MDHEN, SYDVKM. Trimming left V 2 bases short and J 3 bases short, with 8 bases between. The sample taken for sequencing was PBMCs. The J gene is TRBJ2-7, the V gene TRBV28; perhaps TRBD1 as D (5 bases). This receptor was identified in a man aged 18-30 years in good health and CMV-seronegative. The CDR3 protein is CASSLNRFYEQYF. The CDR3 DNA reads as TGTGCCAGCAGTTTAAACAGGTTCTACGAGCAGTACTTC. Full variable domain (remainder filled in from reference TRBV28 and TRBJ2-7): DVKVTQSSRYLVKRTGEKVFLECVQDMDHENMFWYRQDPGLGLRLIYFSYDVKMKEKGDIPEGYSVSREKKERFSLILESASTNQTSMYLCASSLNRFYEQYFGPGTRLTVT.